The 5 T cell receptor beta chains listed next were all sequenced from one sample in a study of T cell responses to AZD1222 COVID-19 vaccine. Method: immunoSEQ multiplex PCR; TCRdb's copy keeps in-frame clones and lacks some. The table shows 100,000 to 150,000 clones, with about nine tenths occurring only once. The sequences come from peripheral blood, collected 28 days after the second AZD1222 dose. These receptors all come from an adult who received the AZD1222 COVID-19 vaccine.

This clone was detected only once. The chain links TRBV19 to TRBJ1-2; possible D gene TRBD1, 6 bases. V was clipped by 7 bases and J by 8 bases, with 14 bases between them. Germline V gene data show CDR1 as LNHDA and CDR2 as SQIVND (reference sequence). The CDR3 covers 12 residues. The CDR3 coding sequence is TGTGCCAGTACAACGGGGGCCTTGGGCTACACCTTC. Its translation: CASTTGALGYTF. The full variable domain, in which reference TRBV19 and TRBJ1-2 provide the parts outside the CDR3, is DGGITQSPKYLFRKEGQNVTLSCEQNLNHDAMYWYRQDPGQGLRLIYYSQIVNDFQKGDIAEGYSVSREKKESFPLTVTSAQKNPTAFYLCASTTGALGYTFGSGTRLTVV.

The rearrangement joins TRBV5-1 to TRBJ2-1; D uncertain. Germline V lookup: CDR1 SGHRS, CDR2 YFSETQ. V was shortened by 0 bases and J by 9 bases, with 13 bases between the two germline ends. The length of the CDR3 is 14 residues. CDR3 coding DNA: TGCGCCAGCAGCTTGGGGACGCTGGACGGTGAGCAGTTCTTC. This codes for CASSLGTLDGEQFF.

The chain is built from TRBV27 and TRBJ2-7; a possible D gene is TRBD1 (5 bases). The germline V and J ends were trimmed by 6 bases and 2 bases, with 11 bases remaining between them. This CDR3 has 13 amino acids. Germline-derived CDR1 and CDR2 are MNHEY and SMNVEV (reference sequence). CDR3 DNA: TGTGCCAGCAGCCATCAGGGAACCTACGAGCAGTACTTC. Translated, it gives CASSHQGTYEQYF.

V is TRBV6-2 or TRBV6-3 and J is TRBJ2-3; D is ambiguous. This CDR3 comprises 14 residues. Germline CDR1 reads MNHEY; CDR2 reads SVGEGT. The V gene lost 1 base and the J gene lost 2 bases, with 7 bases spanning the gap. The CDR3 coding sequence is TGTGCCAGCAGTTACTGGGCCTCCACAGATACGCAGTATTTT. This encodes CASSYWASTDTQYF.

V is TRBV21-1 and J is TRBJ1-1; the D segment call TRBD1 is taken from the table without a DNA check. TRBV21-1 is deemed a pseudogene. The CDR3 consists of 15 residues. The CDR3 protein is CASSMDRGERAEAFF. The CDR3 DNA follows: TGTGCCAGCAGCATGGACAGGGGGGAGAGGGCTGAAGCTTTCTTT.